This T cell receptor (beta chain) was identified during a study of OX40 agonist ivuxolimab in advanced cancers. TCRdb's table, derived via immunoSEQ multiplex PCR, lists solely in-frame clones and lacks some. The sample lists 78,000 or so clones; 85% to 90% were seen once. This clone has just one count. The germline CDR1 and CDR2 sequences are KGHSH and LQKENI. The CDR3 extends over 15 amino acids. V gave up 3 bases and J gave up 6 bases; unmatched junction bases: 8. This sample comprised CD4+ or CD8+ T cells sorted from blood, obtained in a trial of the OX40 agonist ivuxolimab. The gene calls are TRBV18 and TRBJ2-3; 8 nucleotides match TRBD2. This TCR came from an adult with an advanced solid tumor such as melanoma, head and neck, liver or kidney cancer. DNA of the CDR3: TGTGCCAGCTCACCGGCCAGCGGGAGACTGGATACGCAGTATTTT. Residues: CASSPASGRLDTQYF.